Listed here are 31 T cell receptor beta chains from one sample, sequenced in a study of cytomegalovirus exposure and HLA in healthy donors. The PCR had 60 Vbeta and 13 Jbeta primers. The repertoire was sequenced with immunoSEQ multiplex PCR; TCRdb's copy has only in-frame clones and lacks some. Among roughly 140,000 clones listed, about three quarters were seen once. The sequenced sample was PBMCs. These receptors all come from a woman in her 30s in good health and CMV-seronegative.

The rearrangement joins TRBV7-3 to TRBJ2-1; the match to TRBD1 covers 8 bases. Germline values: CDR1 SGHTA, CDR2 FQGTGA. The CDR3 contains 15 residues. The junction had 10 bases not matched to a gene; V was cut back by 4 bases and J by 8 bases. CDR3 amino acids: CASSSSGGPDHEQFF. The DNA for the CDR3 is TGTGCCAGCAGCTCCTCAGGGGGCCCGGACCATGAGCAGTTCTTC. Using reference TRBV7-3 and TRBJ2-1 for the parts outside the CDR3, the full variable domain is GAGVSQTPSNKVTEKGKYVELRCDPISGHTALYWYRQSLGQGPEFLIYFQGTGAADDSGLPNDRFFAVRPEGSVSTLKIQRTERGDSAVYLCASSSSGGPDHEQFFGPGTRLTVL.

With regard to this clone: The junction departs from germline at one end; a sequencing error may be responsible. The chain combines TRBV7-9 with TRBJ1-4; no definite D call. The CDR3 covers 15 residues. Germline-derived CDR1 and CDR2 are SEHNR and FQNEAQ (reference sequence). Here the CDR3 DNA reads TGTTCCAGCAGCTTAGCGCGGGGAGGCAGCGAAAAACTGTTTTTT. It specifies CSSSLARGGSEKLFF.

The chain employs TRBV4-1 and TRBJ1-1, with D hard to call. Trimming left V 8 bases short and J 10 bases short, with 11 bases between. The CDR3 runs 10 residues. Germline CDR1 reads MGHRA; CDR2 reads YSYEKL. CDR3 amino acids: CASGHPGAFF. CDR3 nucleotides: TGCGCCAGCGGGCATCCTGGAGCTTTCTTT.

The chain recombines TRBV11-2 with TRBJ2-4; the D gene is possibly TRBD1 (6 bases). Germline V gives CDR1 SGHAT, CDR2 FQNNGV. The CDR3 contains 15 residues. V was clipped by 2 bases and J by 0 bases, with 8 bases between them. In nucleotides, the CDR3 is TGTGCCAGCAGCTTAATCAGGGGAGCCAAAAACATTCAGTACTTC. It translates to CASSLIRGAKNIQYF.

The rearrangement links TRBV12-5 to TRBJ2-6; D gene unclear. Germline loops: CDR1 LGHNT, CDR2 FRNRAP. The CDR3 is 13 residues long. The germline V and J ends were trimmed by 6 bases and 0 bases, with 3 bases remaining between them. CDR3 amino acids: CASGNSGANVLTF. CDR3 sequence (DNA): TGTGCTAGTGGCAACTCTGGGGCCAACGTCCTGACTTTC.

The chain uses TRBV7-2 and TRBJ2-1, with TRBD2 matching over 13 bases. Germline V gene lookup returns CDR1 SGHTA and CDR2 FQGNSA. The CDR3 loop spans 16 amino acids. J gave up 4 bases and V 4 bases, and 4 bases lay outside the gene matches. CDR3 coding DNA: TGTGCCAGCAGCTCAATGGGACTAGCGGGGTACAATGAGCAGTTCTTC. Translation gives CASSSMGLAGYNEQFF.

This clone was found a few times. The chain combines TRBV5-1 with TRBJ2-1; 13 bases are a match to TRBD2. The CDR3 spans 15 residues. In germline, CDR1 is SGHRS, CDR2 YFSETQ. V lost 3 bases and J lost 8; bases outside the gene matches: 5. The CDR3 is CASSSGTSGADEQFF. As DNA, the CDR3 is TGCGCCAGCAGCTCTGGGACTAGCGGGGCCGATGAGCAGTTCTTC.

This clone was counted only a few times. This chain links TRBV10-3 with TRBJ2-1; 14 bases line up with TRBD2. CDR3 length: 15 amino acids. The germline V gene has CDR1 ENHRY and CDR2 SYGVKD. Germline trimming cut 10 bases from V and 8 bases from J; bases unmatched to any gene: 10. The chain's CDR3 is CASELGLAGAHEQFF. In nucleotides, the CDR3 is TGTGCCAGCGAATTGGGACTAGCGGGAGCACATGAGCAGTTCTTC.

This chain uses TRBV6-1 with TRBJ2-2, with D hard to call. The V end lost 8 bases, the J end lost 0 bases, and 10 bases lay between the germline ends. Germline CDR1 and CDR2: MNHNS and SASEGT. The CDR3 consists of 14 residues. The CDR3 DNA reads as TGTGCCAGCGAAGGAGAAACGAACACCGGGGAGCTGTTTTTT. As protein: CASEGETNTGELFF.

This clone came up a few times. The chain uses TRBV11-2 and TRBJ1-2; 7 bases line up with TRBD1. The CDR3 spans 19 residues. V was pared by 1 base and J by 7 bases, with 21 bases of the junction left unmatched. From germline, CDR1 is SGHAT and CDR2 FQNNGV. DNA of the CDR3: TGTGCCAGCAGCTTAGGACCGACAGGGCAAGGCTTGCTAGGATCTGGCTACACCTTC. This gives the protein CASSLGPTGQGLLGSGYTF.

The rearrangement joins TRBV7-9 to TRBJ1-1, with D hard to call. Deletions cut 7 bases from V and 5 bases from J, with 23 bases between. CDR3 length equals 16 residues. Germline V gene sequence: CDR1 SEHNR, CDR2 FQNEAQ (reference sequence). CDR3 DNA: TGTGCCAGCATTACGACGGCGGGGTCGTCAAGTACTGAAGCTTTCTTT. This sequence encodes CASITTAGSSSTEAFF.

This clone showed up just once. This rearrangement joins TRBV5-1 to TRBJ2-4, with 7 nucleotides matching TRBD2. Germline V gene lookup returns CDR1 SGHRS and CDR2 YFSETQ. J gave up 8 bases and V 3 bases, and 8 bases lay outside the gene matches. This CDR3 is built from 14 residues. CDR3 sequence: CASSWGGIQDIQYF. The CDR3 DNA is TGCGCCAGCAGCTGGGGGGGGATCCAGGACATTCAGTACTTC.

This clone was observed many times. This chain connects TRBV5-6 to TRBJ1-1, with unresolved D. This CDR3 is 14 amino acids long. Germline CDR1 reads SGHDT; CDR2 reads YYEEEE. The V gene lost 0 bases and the J gene lost 1 base, with 7 bases spanning the gap. The CDR3 reads CASSLVSWNTEAFF. In DNA form, the CDR3 reads TGTGCCAGCAGCTTGGTAAGCTGGAACACTGAAGCTTTCTTT.

The chain carries TRBV28 and TRBJ2-7, with 8 bases fitting TRBD1. Germline loops: CDR1 MDHEN, CDR2 SYDVKM. The CDR3 has 15 amino acids. J gave up 1 base and V 8 bases, and 10 bases lay outside the gene matches. The DNA of the CDR3 is TGTGCCAGCTGCCTATGCAGGACAGGGTCCTACGAGCAGTACTTC. Amino acids: CASCLCRTGSYEQYF.

The chain carries TRBV18 and TRBJ2-5; D unclear. V was cut by 6 bases and J by 4 bases, with 6 bases left in between. CDR1 and CDR2 (germline): KGHSH, LQKENI. This CDR3 has 11 amino acids. This CDR3 reads CASSSSETQYF. The CDR3 DNA reads as TGTGCCAGCTCCTCTTCAGAGACCCAGTACTTC. The complete variable domain, with remaining parts taken from reference TRBV18 and TRBJ2-5, reads NAGVMQNPRHLVRRRGQEARLRCSPMKGHSHVYWYRQLPEEGLKFMVYLQKENIIDESGMPKERFSAEFPKEGPSILRIQQVVRGDSAAYFCASSSSETQYFGPGTRLLVL.

V usage is TRBV28 and J usage is TRBJ1-4; 7 positions match TRBD1. The length of the CDR3 is 15 residues. The junction had 14 bases not matched to a gene; V was cut back by 9 bases and J by 7 bases. CDR1 MDHEN and CDR2 SYDVKM come from the germline V gene. The CDR3 DNA is TGTGCCAGTAATCTTAACGACAGGGTTGGTGAAAAACTGTTTTTT. It is translated as CASNLNDRVGEKLFF.

The rearrangement joins TRBV18 to TRBJ1-6, with D perhaps TRBD1 (6 bases). Trimming pared 2 bases from V and 8 bases from J, leaving 10 bases between. The CDR3 sequence is 14 residues long. Germline CDR1 reads KGHSH; CDR2 reads LQKENI. CDR3 coding DNA: TGTGCCAGCTCACCAGGGGGGGCGGATTCACCCCTCCACTTT. Encoded protein: CASSPGGADSPLHF.

This clone appeared a few times. V gene TRBV2 combines with J gene TRBJ2-7; 11 bases align to TRBD2. The CDR3 covers 16 residues. The J segment lost 3 bases and the V segment lost 6 bases, leaving 10 bases of the junction unmatched. Germline CDR1 is SNHLY and CDR2 is FYNNEI. The CDR3 coding sequence is TGTGCCAGCAGCCCAGGGGGGACTAGCGGATTCTACGAGCAGTACTTC. It encodes CASSPGGTSGFYEQYF.

V is TRBV4-1 and J is TRBJ2-7; D uncertain. Looked up from germline, CDR1 is MGHRA and CDR2 is YSYEKL. The V and J ends lost 0 bases and 0 bases respectively, with 15 bases between them. The CDR3 has 17 residues. In DNA form, the CDR3 reads TGCGCCAGCAGCCAAGATCCCCTGGCAGGCCTCTCCTACGAGCAGTACTTC. Protein sequence: CASSQDPLAGLSYEQYF.

V and J are TRBV5-6 and TRBJ2-7; 8 bases map to TRBD1. The V gene's germline CDR1 is SGHDT and CDR2 YYEEEE. Unmatched junction bases numbered 9, after V lost 4 bases and J lost 6 bases. The CDR3 loop spans 14 amino acids. CDR3 sequence reads: CASSPQGAYPEQYF. CDR3 nucleotides: TGTGCCAGCAGCCCCCAGGGGGCTTACCCCGAGCAGTACTTC.

The chain combines TRBV7-3 with TRBJ1-6; no definite D call. CDR3 size: 13 residues. V was trimmed by 11 bases and J by 8 bases, leaving 16 bases between them. CDR1 SGHTA and CDR2 FQGTGA come from the germline V gene. The CDR3 DNA is TGTGCCTGCCGAGCGCAGCCAGATTCACCCCTCCACTTT. Translating it yields CACRAQPDSPLHF.

The chain carries TRBV28 and TRBJ2-7, with TRBD2 identical over 12 bases. Germline CDR1 is MDHEN and CDR2 is SYDVKM. Germline trimming cut 5 bases from V and 2 bases from J; bases unmatched to any gene: 4. The CDR3 runs to 15 residues. The CDR3 sequence is CASSRGLAGTYEQYF. Written as DNA, the CDR3 is TGTGCCAGCAGTAGGGGACTAGCGGGCACCTACGAGCAGTACTTC.

This clone was seen more than once but under ten times. Written as DNA, the CDR3 is TGTGCCAGCAGTTACGGGGGGGCGGCGAGCAATCAGCCCCAGCATTTT. Encoded protein: CASSYGGAASNQPQHF. The V call is TRBV6-6, the J call TRBJ1-5, with a tentative D call TRBD1 (6 bases). Germline V gene lookup returns CDR1 MNHNY and CDR2 SVGAGI (reference sequence). Trimming cost V 2 bases and J 1 base, with 12 bases left between them. There are 16 residues in the CDR3.

This clone appeared a few times. This chain joins TRBV7-8 and TRBJ2-5; 7 bases match TRBD2. The CDR3 is 16 amino acids. V dropped 0 bases and J dropped 5; count of bases not matched to a gene: 9. CDR1 and CDR2 from the germline V gene are SGHVS and FQNEAQ. The CDR3 DNA reads TGTGCCAGCAGCTTAGCTGGGGGAGCCGGGGGGGAGACCCAGTACTTC. It translates to CASSLAGGAGGETQYF.

V usage is TRBV11-3 and J usage is TRBJ2-3, with 7 bases identical to TRBD1. Germline assignment: CDR1 SGHNT and CDR2 YENEEA. With 3 bases clipped from V and 2 bases from J, the junction kept 2 bases outside the gene matches. The CDR3 runs to 14 residues. The CDR3 is CASSFEGATDTQYF. The CDR3, as DNA: TGTGCCAGCAGCTTTGAGGGGGCCACAGATACGCAGTATTTT.

This clone is a singleton in its sample. This chain links TRBV7-2 with TRBJ1-2; D might be TRBD1 (6 bases). The CDR3 is made up of 13 amino acids. Germline V gives CDR1 SGHTA, CDR2 FQGNSA. V lost 6 bases and J lost 6, with 14 bases in between. In nucleotides, the CDR3 is TGTGCCAGCAGTCTTACCGGGACAAATGGCTACACCTTC. Its protein product is CASSLTGTNGYTF.

The chain is built from TRBV6-1 and TRBJ2-1; TRBD1 might be the D (5 bases). Trimming took 6 bases from V and 3 from J, leaving 6 bases between them. CDR3 length: 12 residues. Germline CDR1 reads MNHNS; CDR2 reads SASEGT. The CDR3 region has the DNA TGTGCCAGCAGCGACAGCTACAATGAGCAGTTCTTC. Translation: CASSDSYNEQFF.

The rearrangement links TRBV21-1 to TRBJ2-1; TRBD2, the table's D call, was not compared with the DNA. TRBV21-1 is a documented pseudogene. The CDR3 consists of 17 residues. CDR3 region: CASSKRSRERERCEQFF. In DNA, the CDR3 is TGTGCCAGCAGCAAAAGGAGCAGGGAGCGGGAGCGGTGTGAGCAGTTCTTC.

The chain is built from TRBV28 and TRBJ2-7, with TRBD2 as a possible D gene (5 bases). This CDR3 spans 15 amino acids. Looked up from germline, CDR1 is MDHEN and CDR2 is SYDVKM. The germline V and J ends were trimmed by 1 base and 10 bases, with 20 bases remaining between them. CDR3 sequence: CASSLYQRSTYRQYF. The DNA for the CDR3 is TGTGCCAGCAGTTTATATCAGCGGAGCACGTATCGACAGTACTTC.

The chain uses TRBV6-6 and TRBJ2-3; D might be TRBD2 (5 bases). Germline V CDR1 and CDR2: MNHNY, SVGAGI (reference sequence). Trimming took off 8 bases at V and 5 bases at J, with 17 bases between the two ends. This CDR3 is built from 14 residues. CDR3 DNA sequence: TGTGCCAGCCGGACGGGTAGGGCGGGAGATACGCAGTATTTT. It translates to CASRTGRAGDTQYF.

This sequence joins TRBV30 and TRBJ2-5; tentative D call: TRBD2 (5 bases). V was clipped by 0 bases and J by 4 bases, with 9 bases between them. Germline V gene data show CDR1 as GTSNPN and CDR2 as SVGIG (reference sequence). This CDR3 spans 13 amino acids. The CDR3 is CAWSVHGGETQYF. DNA of the CDR3: TGTGCCTGGAGTGTACATGGAGGAGAGACCCAGTACTTC.